The source of this TCR beta chain is a study of cytomegalovirus exposure and HLA in healthy donors. Study-wide results and limits: The authors enumerated 150 to 200 TCR beta chains as linked to cytomegalovirus.

This clone was counted a few times. What it recognizes is unknown. Every donor was a healthy person donating bone marrow. The study ran its PCR with 60 Vbeta and 13 Jbeta primers. Produced via immunoSEQ multiplex PCR; TCRdb's table is partial and in-frame only. The sample has roughly 240,000 clones, over 75% seen once. This CDR3 comprises 17 residues. Germline-derived CDR1 and CDR2 are ENHRY and SYGVKD. With 4 bases removed from V and 3 bases from J, the gap between germline ends came to 21 bases. The sequence was collected from a boy younger than 18 in good health and CMV-seronegative. Sequencing was done on a sample of PBMCs. The chain couples TRBV10-3 to TRBJ2-5; unclear D gene. The CDR3 nucleotides are TGTGCCATCAGTGTGGCGGAACCGTCCAAAATCAAAGAGACCCAGTACTTC. This translates into CAISVAEPSKIKETQYF.